This entry lists 16 T cell receptor beta chains sequenced from one sample in a study of cytomegalovirus exposure and HLA in healthy donors. Clones were sequenced by immunoSEQ multiplex PCR, and TCRdb holds only the in-frame ones, with some missing. The sample lists fewer than 120,000 clones; more than 70% were seen once. Sequencing was done on a sample of PBMCs. Receptor source: a young woman in good health and CMV-seronegative.

This sequence joins TRBV5-6 and TRBJ2-1, with D hard to call. With 4 bases removed from V and 0 bases from J, the gap between germline ends came to 11 bases. The germline gives CDR1 SGHDT, CDR2 YYEEEE. The CDR3 contains 15 residues. CDR3 DNA: TGTGCCAGCAGCCCGTTGTTATTCTCCTACAATGAGCAGTTCTTC. It encodes CASSPLLFSYNEQFF.

This rearrangement joins TRBV9 to TRBJ2-7, with 8 positions matching TRBD2. Germline CDR1 and CDR2: SGDLS and YYNGEE. V gave up 0 bases and J gave up 2 bases; unmatched junction bases: 4. This CDR3 region has 15 residues. CDR3 protein: CASSVASGQTYEQYF. CDR3 nucleotide sequence: TGTGCCAGCAGCGTAGCTAGCGGGCAAACCTACGAGCAGTACTTC.

V is TRBV2 and J is TRBJ2-2; the D gene is possibly TRBD2 (6 bases). This CDR3 contains 15 residues. Looked up from germline, CDR1 is SNHLY and CDR2 is FYNNEI. V was clipped by 3 bases and J by 8 bases, with 16 bases between them. This CDR3 reads CASSETGESEGELFF. CDR3 nucleotide sequence: TGTGCCAGCAGTGAGACGGGGGAGTCGGAAGGGGAGCTGTTTTTT.

V is TRBV15 and J is TRBJ1-4, with a tentative D call TRBD1 (6 bases). The CDR3 has 15 residues. V lost 3 bases to trimming and J lost 7 bases, with 15 bases between them. Germline loops: CDR1 LNHNV, CDR2 YYDKDF (reference sequence). CDR3 DNA: TGTGCCACCAGCAGCTACAGGGTGGAGAGTGAAAAACTGTTTTTT. Translating gives CATSSYRVESEKLFF.

The chain combines TRBV28 with TRBJ1-1; 10 bases agree with TRBD1. Germline CDR1 and CDR2: MDHEN and SYDVKM. CDR3 size: 16 residues. Losses at the gene ends were 3 bases for V and 3 bases for J; bases not matched to a gene: 7. The CDR3 here is CASSFLDRGRDTEAFF. As DNA, the CDR3 is TGTGCCAGCAGTTTCCTCGACAGGGGGCGGGACACTGAAGCTTTCTTT.

The DNA for the CDR3 is TGCGCCAGCAGCGCAGCAACTAATGAAAAACTGTTTTTT. As protein: CASSAATNEKLFF. The rearrangement joins TRBV5-1 to TRBJ1-4; D gene ambiguous. The germline V gene has CDR1 SGHRS and CDR2 YFSETQ. V lost 4 bases and J 0 bases, leaving 4 bases between the germline ends. This CDR3 comprises 13 residues.

V and J are TRBV7-2 and TRBJ2-1, with a tentative D call TRBD2 (6 bases). V shed 4 bases and J shed 0 bases, with 10 bases lying between them. This CDR3 comprises 15 residues. CDR1 SGHTA and CDR2 FQGNSA come from the germline V gene. As DNA, the CDR3 is TGTGCCAGCAGCTCCCTAGCGAGCTCCTACAATGAGCAGTTCTTC. This codes for CASSSLASSYNEQFF.

This chain joins TRBV2 and TRBJ2-2; 9 bases map to TRBD1. CDR3 length: 19 residues. The J segment lost 6 bases and the V segment lost 5 bases, leaving 19 bases of the junction unmatched. The germline CDR1 and CDR2 sequences are SNHLY and FYNNEI. CDR3 coding DNA: TGTGCCAGCAGTATTCGACCTCCGGGACAGGGTGGGGTTGCCGGGGAGCTGTTTTTT. This codes for CASSIRPPGQGGVAGELFF.

V usage is TRBV29-1 and J usage is TRBJ2-1; perhaps TRBD1 as D (6 bases). The CDR3 is 12 residues long. The V end lost 6 bases, the J end lost 4 bases, and 10 bases lay between the germline ends. CDR1 and CDR2 (germline): SQVTM, ANQGSEA. DNA for the CDR3: TGCAGCGTCCTGGGGGCTTACAATGAGCAGTTCTTC. Its protein is CSVLGAYNEQFF.

This rearrangement joins TRBV6-6 to TRBJ1-2; D may be TRBD1 (6 bases). Germline-derived CDR1 and CDR2 are MNHNY and SVGAGI (reference sequence). The CDR3 has 12 residues. V was pared by 6 bases and J by 5 bases, with 10 bases between. CDR3 protein: CASRQGSYGYTF. The CDR3 DNA sequence: TGTGCCAGCAGACAGGGATCATATGGCTACACCTTC.

The chain couples TRBV11-3 to TRBJ2-7; 9 bases align to TRBD1. The CDR3 has 14 residues. Germline CDR1 is SGHNT and CDR2 is YENEEA. J gave up 4 bases and V 4 bases, and 5 bases lay outside the gene matches. The CDR3 DNA reads as TGTGCCAGCAGCTACGGACAGGGGACGTACGAGCAGTACTTC. It encodes CASSYGQGTYEQYF.

V usage is TRBV11-3 and J usage is TRBJ2-5, with D unresolved. The ends were cut back, 5 bases at V and 3 bases at J, with 7 bases in the middle. Germline lookup yields CDR1 SGHNT and CDR2 YENEEA. This CDR3 is built from 12 residues. CDR3 sequence: CASSRREETQYF. In nucleotides, the CDR3 is TGTGCCAGCAGCCGTAGAGAAGAGACCCAGTACTTC.

This clone was detected once. The V and J genes are TRBV19 and TRBJ1-5; 7 nucleotides match TRBD1. CDR1 and CDR2 from the germline V gene are LNHDA and SQIVND (reference sequence). The CDR3 has 16 amino acids. V trimming: 3 bases; J trimming: 6 bases; junction bases outside the gene matches: 11. CDR3 sequence: CASSIMGPQGGQPQHF. The CDR3 nucleotides are TGTGCCAGTAGTATCATGGGCCCCCAGGGGGGTCAGCCCCAGCATTTT.

The chain couples TRBV27 to TRBJ2-7, with 13 bases that match TRBD2. This CDR3 is 15 amino acids long. The germline V gene has CDR1 MNHEY and CDR2 SMNVEV (reference sequence). Trimming took 1 base from V and 3 from J; bases not matched to a gene: 0. As DNA, the CDR3 is TGTGCCAGCAGTTTATGGACTAGCGGGGGCTACGAGCAGTACTTC. Its translation: CASSLWTSGGYEQYF.

DNA for the CDR3: TGTGCCAGCAGTTTATCCCTTTCGGGGGGCGGCAATGAAAAACTGTTTTTT. The encoded protein is CASSLSLSGGGNEKLFF. The chain employs TRBV28 and TRBJ1-4; D might be TRBD1 (6 bases). Germline CDR1 reads MDHEN; CDR2 reads SYDVKM. This CDR3 region has 17 residues. V was trimmed by 1 base and J by 5 bases, leaving 17 bases between them.

The chain combines TRBV7-3 with TRBJ2-5; D call uncertain. The CDR3 runs 13 residues. Germline V gives CDR1 SGHTA, CDR2 FQGTGA. V was pared by 4 bases and J by 0 bases, with 6 bases between. CDR3 sequence (DNA): TGTGCCAGCAGCTCTTCCTACCAAGAGACCCAGTACTTC. It codes for CASSSSYQETQYF.